Sequencing of this TCR beta chain was carried out in a study of T-cell memory formation after mild COVID-19. TCRdb re-called the 5' RACE reads through MiXCR, storing one row per CDR3 protein. Of about 150,000 distinct CDR3 sequences listed, 20% to 25% are singletons. Overall study findings and caveats: A balance of CD4 and CD8 characterized clones contracting day 15 to 85, whereas later expanders leaned CD4+.

This clonotype was counted only a few times. Its antigen is unknown. This receptor was taken from an adult woman who had mild COVID-19 (a few samples of this study predate the infection). Cell type and time point are not known. Source material: PBMCs or a T cell subset sorted from them (not recorded which).

CDR3 sequence: CASSPGGSFYNEQFF. The CDR3 nucleotides are TGTGCCAGCAGCCCTGGAGGGAGTTTTTACAATGAGCAGTTCTTC. J is TRBJ2-1 and V is TRBV7-9; a weak D match, TRBD2 (6 bases). Trimming stripped 5 bases from V and 4 bases from J, with 15 bases between. The CDR3 is 15 residues long. Germline V gene lookup returns CDR1 SEHNR and CDR2 FQNEAQ (reference sequence). Variable domain in full (rest from reference TRBV7-9 and TRBJ2-1): DTGVSQNPRHKITKRGQNVTFRCDPISEHNRLYWYRQTLGQGPEFLTYFQNEAQLEKSRLLSDRFSAERPKGSFSTLEIQRTEQGDSAMYLCASSPGGSFYNEQFFGPGTRLTVL.